Listed below are T cell receptor beta chains from one sample, sequenced in a study of cytomegalovirus exposure and HLA in healthy donors. Some clones are missing from TCRdb's copy, which holds only in-frame ones; the method was immunoSEQ multiplex PCR. The table shows 150,000 or so clones, with around 75% occurring only once. Sequencing was performed on PBMCs. These receptors were obtained from a young man in good health and CMV-seropositive. Each CDR3 is given without its conserved first and last residue. A D gene is named only where the DNA matches it firmly.

D	V	CDR3
NA	TRBV7-3	ASSLGAGDTGELF
NA	TRBV7-9	ASSQGNEKLF
NA	TRBV2	ASSLPPRGTQY
TRBD1	TRBV13	ASSSGQGTDTQY
TRBD1	TRBV4-3	ASSQAQGDSPLH
TRBD2	TRBV6-6	ASSLLSGGGEQF
NA	TRBV7-2	ASSLRSGSTDTQY
TRBD2	TRBV5-1	ASSPGTSVNTGELF
NA	TRBV2	ASSESTTATSYGYT
NA	TRBV10-3	AISESNGNYEQY
TRBD1	TRBV30	AWSLGQSAGGYT